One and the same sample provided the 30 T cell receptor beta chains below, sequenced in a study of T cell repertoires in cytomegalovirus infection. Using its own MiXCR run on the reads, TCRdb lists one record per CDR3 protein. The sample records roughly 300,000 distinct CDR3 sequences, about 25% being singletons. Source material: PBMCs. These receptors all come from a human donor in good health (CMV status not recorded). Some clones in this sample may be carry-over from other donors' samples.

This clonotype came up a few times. Here the CDR3 reads CSARDFGLGGEKLFF. CDR3 sequence (DNA): TGCAGTGCTAGAGATTTTGGACTGGGGGGTGAAAAACTGTTTTTT. The chain carries TRBV20-1 and TRBJ1-4, with D possibly being TRBD1 (5 bases). V lost 0 bases and J 7 bases, leaving 15 bases between the germline ends. Per germline, CDR1 DFQATT and CDR2 SNEGSKA (reference sequence). There are 15 residues in the CDR3.

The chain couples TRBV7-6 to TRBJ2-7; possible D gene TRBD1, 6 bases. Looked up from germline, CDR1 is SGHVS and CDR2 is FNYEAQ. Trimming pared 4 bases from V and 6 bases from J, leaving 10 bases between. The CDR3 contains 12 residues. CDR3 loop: CASSSVGGEQYF. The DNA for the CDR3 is TGTGCCAGCAGCTCCGTAGGGGGCGAGCAGTACTTC.

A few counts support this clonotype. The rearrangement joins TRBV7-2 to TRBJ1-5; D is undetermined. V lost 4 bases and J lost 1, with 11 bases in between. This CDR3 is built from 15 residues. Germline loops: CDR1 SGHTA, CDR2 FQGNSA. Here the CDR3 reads CASSSSTKSNQPQHF. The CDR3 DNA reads TGTGCCAGCAGCTCATCGACAAAAAGCAATCAGCCCCAGCATTTT.

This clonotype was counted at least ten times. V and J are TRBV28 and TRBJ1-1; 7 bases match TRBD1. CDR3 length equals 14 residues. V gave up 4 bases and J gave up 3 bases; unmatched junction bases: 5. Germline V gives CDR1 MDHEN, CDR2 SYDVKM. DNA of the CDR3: TGTGCCAGCAGTTCCCCAGGGGGGGACACTGAAGCTTTCTTT. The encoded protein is CASSSPGGDTEAFF.

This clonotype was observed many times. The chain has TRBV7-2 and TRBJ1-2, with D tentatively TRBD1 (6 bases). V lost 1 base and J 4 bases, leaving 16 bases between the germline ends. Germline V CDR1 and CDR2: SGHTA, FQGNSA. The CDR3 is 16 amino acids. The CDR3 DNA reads TGTGCCAGCAGCTTAGGGCTGGCAGGGGTTACCTATGGCTACACCTTC. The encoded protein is CASSLGLAGVTYGYTF.

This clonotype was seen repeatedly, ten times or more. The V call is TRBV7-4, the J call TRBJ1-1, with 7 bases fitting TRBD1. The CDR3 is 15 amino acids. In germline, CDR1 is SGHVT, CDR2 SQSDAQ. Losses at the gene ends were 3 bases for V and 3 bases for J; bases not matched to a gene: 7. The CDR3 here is CASSLGARGDTEAFF. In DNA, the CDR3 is TGTGCCAGCAGCTTGGGCGCCAGGGGGGACACTGAAGCTTTCTTT.

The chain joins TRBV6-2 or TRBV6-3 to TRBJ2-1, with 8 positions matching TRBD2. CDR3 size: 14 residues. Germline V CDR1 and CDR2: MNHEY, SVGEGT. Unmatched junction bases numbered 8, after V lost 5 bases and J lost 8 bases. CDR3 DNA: TGTGCCAGCAGTCGGATAGCGGGAAGCCATGAGCAGTTCTTC. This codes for CASSRIAGSHEQFF.

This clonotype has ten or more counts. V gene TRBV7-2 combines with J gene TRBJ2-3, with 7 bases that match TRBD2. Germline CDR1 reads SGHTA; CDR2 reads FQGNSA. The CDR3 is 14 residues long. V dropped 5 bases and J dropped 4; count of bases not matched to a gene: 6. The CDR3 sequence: CASSRSGVADTQYF. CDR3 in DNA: TGTGCCAGCAGCCGAAGCGGGGTTGCAGATACGCAGTATTTT. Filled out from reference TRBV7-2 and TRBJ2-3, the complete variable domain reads GAGVSQSPSNKVTEKGKDVELRCDPISGHTALYWYRQSLGQGLEFLIYFQGNSAPDKSGLPSDRFSAERTGGSVSTLTIQRTQQEDSAVYLCASSRSGVADTQYFGPGTRLTVL.

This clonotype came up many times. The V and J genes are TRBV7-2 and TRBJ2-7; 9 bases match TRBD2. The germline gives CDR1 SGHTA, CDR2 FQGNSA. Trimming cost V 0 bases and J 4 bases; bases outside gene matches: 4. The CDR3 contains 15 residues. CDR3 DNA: TGTGCCAGCAGCTTAGCGGTTAGCGGGAGTTACGAGCAGTACTTC. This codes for CASSLAVSGSYEQYF.

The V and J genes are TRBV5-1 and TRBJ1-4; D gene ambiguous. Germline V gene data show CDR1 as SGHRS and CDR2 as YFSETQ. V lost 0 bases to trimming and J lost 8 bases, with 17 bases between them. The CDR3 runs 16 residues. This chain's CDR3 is CASSLDIGGYGEKLFF. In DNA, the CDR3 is TGCGCCAGCAGCTTGGACATCGGAGGGTACGGGGAAAAACTGTTTTTT.

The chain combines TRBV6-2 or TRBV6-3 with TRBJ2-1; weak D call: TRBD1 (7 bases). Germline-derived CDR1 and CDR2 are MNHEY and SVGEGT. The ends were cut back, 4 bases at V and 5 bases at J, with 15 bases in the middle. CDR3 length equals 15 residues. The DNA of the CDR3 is TGTGCCAGCAGTTCCAGGCGGGACAGTAACAATGAGCAGTTCTTC. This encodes CASSSRRDSNNEQFF.

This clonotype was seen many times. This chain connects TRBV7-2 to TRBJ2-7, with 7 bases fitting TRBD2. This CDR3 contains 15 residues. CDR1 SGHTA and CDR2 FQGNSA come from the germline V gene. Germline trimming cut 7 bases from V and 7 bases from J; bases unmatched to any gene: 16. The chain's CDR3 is CASTRAGTTPWEQYF. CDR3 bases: TGTGCCAGCACCCGAGCAGGGACTACCCCGTGGGAGCAGTACTTC.

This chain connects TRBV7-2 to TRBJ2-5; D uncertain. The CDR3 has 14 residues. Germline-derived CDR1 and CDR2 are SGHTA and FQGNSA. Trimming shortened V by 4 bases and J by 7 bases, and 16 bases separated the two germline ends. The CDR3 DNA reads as TGTGCCAGCAGCTCAGTGGCCAGCTGGGGGACCCAGTACTTC. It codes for CASSSVASWGTQYF.

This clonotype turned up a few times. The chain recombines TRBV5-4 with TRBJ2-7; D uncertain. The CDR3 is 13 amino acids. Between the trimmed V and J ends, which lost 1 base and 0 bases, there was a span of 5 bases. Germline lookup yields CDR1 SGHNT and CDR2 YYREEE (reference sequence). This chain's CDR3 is CASSLPVSYEQYF. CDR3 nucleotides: TGTGCCAGCAGCTTGCCTGTCTCCTACGAGCAGTACTTC.

Written as DNA, the CDR3 is TGCGCCAGCAGCCAAGTTGGGGGAAGTGGCGGGGGGGCCACAGATACGCAGTATTTT. This sequence encodes CASSQVGGSGGGATDTQYF. The chain recombines TRBV4-1 with TRBJ2-3, with 9 positions matching TRBD2. After removal of 1 base from V and 2 bases from J, the junction contained 13 bases not matched to a gene. From germline, CDR1 is MGHRA and CDR2 YSYEKL. The CDR3 sequence is 19 residues long.

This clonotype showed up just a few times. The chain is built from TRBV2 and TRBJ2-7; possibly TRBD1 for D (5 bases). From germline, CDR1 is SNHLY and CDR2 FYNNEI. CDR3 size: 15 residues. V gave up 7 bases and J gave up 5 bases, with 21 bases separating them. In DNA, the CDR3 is TGTGCCAGCACAGGGCTCCTCCAGGTCTGGGACGAGCAGTACTTC. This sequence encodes CASTGLLQVWDEQYF.

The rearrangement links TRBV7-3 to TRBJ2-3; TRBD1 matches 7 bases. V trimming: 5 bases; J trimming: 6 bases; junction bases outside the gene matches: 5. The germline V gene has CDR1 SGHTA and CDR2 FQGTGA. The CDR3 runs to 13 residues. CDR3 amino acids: CASSTLGGDTQYF. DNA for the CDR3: TGTGCCAGCAGCACCCTAGGGGGCGATACGCAGTATTTT.

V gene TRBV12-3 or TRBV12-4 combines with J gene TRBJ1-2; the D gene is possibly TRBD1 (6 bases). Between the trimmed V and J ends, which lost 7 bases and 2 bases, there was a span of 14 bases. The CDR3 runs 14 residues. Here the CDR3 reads CASTQGGRNYGYTF. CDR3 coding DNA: TGTGCCAGCACCCAAGGGGGGCGAAACTATGGCTACACCTTC.

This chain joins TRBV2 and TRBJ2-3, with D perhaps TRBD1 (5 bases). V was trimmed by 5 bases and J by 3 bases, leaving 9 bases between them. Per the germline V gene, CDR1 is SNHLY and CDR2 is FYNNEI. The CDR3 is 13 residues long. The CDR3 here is CASSRQYTDTQYF. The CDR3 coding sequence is TGTGCCAGCAGTAGACAGTATACAGATACGCAGTATTTT.

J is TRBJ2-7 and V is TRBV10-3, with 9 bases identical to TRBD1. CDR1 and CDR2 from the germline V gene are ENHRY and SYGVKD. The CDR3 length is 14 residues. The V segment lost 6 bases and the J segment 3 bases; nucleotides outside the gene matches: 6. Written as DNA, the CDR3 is TGTGCCATCAGCACGCAGGGACAGGGCTACGAGCAGTACTTC. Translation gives CAISTQGQGYEQYF.

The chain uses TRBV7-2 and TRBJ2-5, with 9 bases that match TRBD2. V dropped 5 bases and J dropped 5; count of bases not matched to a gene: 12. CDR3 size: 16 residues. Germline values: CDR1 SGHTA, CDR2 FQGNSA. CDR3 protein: CASSPVGSGRRETQYF. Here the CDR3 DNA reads TGTGCCAGCAGCCCTGTGGGGAGCGGGAGGAGGGAGACCCAGTACTTC.

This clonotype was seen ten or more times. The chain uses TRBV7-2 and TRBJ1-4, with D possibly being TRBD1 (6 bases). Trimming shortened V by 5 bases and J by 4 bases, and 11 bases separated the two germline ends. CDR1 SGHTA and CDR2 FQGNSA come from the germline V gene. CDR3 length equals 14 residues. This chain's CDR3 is CASSRTAINEKLFF. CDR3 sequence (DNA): TGTGCCAGCAGCCGGACAGCGATTAATGAAAAACTGTTTTTT.

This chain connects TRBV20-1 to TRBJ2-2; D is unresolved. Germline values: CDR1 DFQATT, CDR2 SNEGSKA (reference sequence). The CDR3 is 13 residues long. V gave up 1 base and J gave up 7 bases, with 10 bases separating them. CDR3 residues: CSARVDLGGELFF. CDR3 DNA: TGCAGTGCTAGAGTTGACCTGGGCGGGGAGCTGTTTTTT.

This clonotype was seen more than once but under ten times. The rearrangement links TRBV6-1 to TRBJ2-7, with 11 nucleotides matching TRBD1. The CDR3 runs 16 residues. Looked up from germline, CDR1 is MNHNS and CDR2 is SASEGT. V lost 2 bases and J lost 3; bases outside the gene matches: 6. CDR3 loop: CASSEWDRGGLYEQYF. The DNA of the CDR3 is TGTGCCAGCAGTGAATGGGACAGGGGGGGCCTCTACGAGCAGTACTTC.

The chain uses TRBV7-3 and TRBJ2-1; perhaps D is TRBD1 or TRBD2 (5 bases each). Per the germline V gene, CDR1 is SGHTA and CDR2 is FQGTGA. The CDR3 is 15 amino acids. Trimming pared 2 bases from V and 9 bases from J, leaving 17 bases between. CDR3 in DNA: TGTGCCAGCAGCTTAGGGGGTCAAAAGATCGGTGAGCAGTTCTTC. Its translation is CASSLGGQKIGEQFF.

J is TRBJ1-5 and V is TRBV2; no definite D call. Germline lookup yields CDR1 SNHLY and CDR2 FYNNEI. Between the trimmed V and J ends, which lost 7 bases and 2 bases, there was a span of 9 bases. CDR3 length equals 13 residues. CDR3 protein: CASIEGRNQPQHF. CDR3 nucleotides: TGTGCCAGCATCGAGGGTCGCAATCAGCCCCAGCATTTT.

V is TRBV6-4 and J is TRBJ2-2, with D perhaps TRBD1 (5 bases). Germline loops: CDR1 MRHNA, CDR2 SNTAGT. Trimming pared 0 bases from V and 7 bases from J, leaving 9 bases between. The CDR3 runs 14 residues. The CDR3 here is CASSDSPGYGELFF. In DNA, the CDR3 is TGTGCCAGCAGTGACTCTCCAGGGTACGGGGAGCTGTTTTTT.

The CDR3 is CASSLTSGKAGELFF. CDR3 nucleotide sequence: TGTGCCAGCAGCTTAACTAGCGGGAAGGCCGGGGAGCTGTTTTTT. V and J are TRBV11-3 and TRBJ2-2, with TRBD2 matching 10 bases. The CDR3 totals 15 residues. Germline CDR1 and CDR2: SGHNT and YENEEA. V lost 2 bases, J lost 6 bases, and 3 bases stayed unmatched.

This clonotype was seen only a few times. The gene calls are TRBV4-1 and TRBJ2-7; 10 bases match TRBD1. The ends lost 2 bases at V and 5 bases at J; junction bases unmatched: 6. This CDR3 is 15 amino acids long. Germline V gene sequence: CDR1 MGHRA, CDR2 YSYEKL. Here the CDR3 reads CASSQHGTGANEQYF. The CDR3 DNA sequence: TGCGCCAGCAGCCAACACGGGACAGGGGCAAACGAGCAGTACTTC.

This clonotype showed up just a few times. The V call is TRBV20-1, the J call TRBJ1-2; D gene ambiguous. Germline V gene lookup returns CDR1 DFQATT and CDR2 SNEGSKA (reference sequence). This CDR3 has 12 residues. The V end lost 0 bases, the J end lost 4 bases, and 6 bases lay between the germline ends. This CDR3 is CSAREDLYGYTF. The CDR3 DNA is TGCAGTGCTAGAGAAGACCTCTATGGCTACACCTTC.